Following are 5 T cell receptor beta chains from one sample sequenced in a study of blood T cell repertoires in COVID-19 (TCRdb year 2020). Library prep was done by the immunoSEQ multiplex PCR assay. TCRdb took over this immuneACCESS table, retaining in-frame rearrangements with V and J assigned. Such tables are incomplete; in checked studies, under half of the missing clones stem from an unresolved V gene, and the remainder is unexplained. This sample has more than 200,000 clones in its table, and 88% of those were observed once. The ten largest clones add up to about 1.8% of the sample. Sequencing was carried out using peripheral blood. Receptors were obtained from a man in his sixties or seventies with acute or convalescent COVID-19.

This sequence joins TRBV3-1 (or the pseudogene TRBV3-2) and TRBJ2-3; 7 positions match TRBD1. Germline CDR1 is LGHDT and CDR2 is YNNKEL (reference sequence). The trim removed 0 bases at V and 2 bases at J, leaving 2 bases unmatched. This CDR3 region has 15 residues. The CDR3 is CASSQDGTATDTQYF. The CDR3 DNA follows: TGTGCCAGCAGCCAAGATGGGACAGCCACAGATACGCAGTATTTT.

The chain employs TRBV7-8 and TRBJ1-3; D gene ambiguous. In germline, CDR1 is SGHVS, CDR2 FQNEAQ. Between the trimmed V and J ends, which lost 6 bases and 2 bases, there was a span of 14 bases. The CDR3 covers 15 residues. The CDR3 sequence: CASRPRGITGNTIYF. The CDR3, as DNA: TGTGCCAGCAGACCGCGCGGGATAACTGGAAACACCATATATTTT.

V gene TRBV14 combines with J gene TRBJ2-1; 12 nucleotides agree with TRBD2. V trimming: 4 bases; J trimming: 5 bases; junction bases outside the gene matches: 3. The CDR3 contains 15 residues. Germline V gives CDR1 SGHDN, CDR2 FVKESK. The CDR3 region is CASSRTSGNHNEQFF. The DNA of the CDR3 is TGTGCCAGCAGCCGGACTAGCGGGAACCACAATGAGCAGTTCTTC.

This chain links TRBV19 with TRBJ1-2; 7 bases are a match to TRBD1. V was pared by 6 bases and J by 0 bases, with 10 bases of the junction left unmatched. Germline lookup yields CDR1 LNHDA and CDR2 SQIVND (reference sequence). CDR3 length: 16 residues. CDR3 amino acids: CASRMGGQIANYGYTF. The CDR3 DNA reads TGTGCCAGTAGGATGGGGGGACAGATCGCTAACTATGGCTACACCTTC. Full variable domain (missing parts from reference TRBV19 and TRBJ1-2): DGGITQSPKYLFRKEGQNVTLSCEQNLNHDAMYWYRQDPGQGLRLIYYSQIVNDFQKGDIAEGYSVSREKKESFPLTVTSAQKNPTAFYLCASRMGGQIANYGYTFGSGTRLTVV.

The chain joins TRBV2 to TRBJ2-5; 8 bases align to TRBD2. The V and J ends lost 6 bases and 7 bases, in that order; junction bases with no gene match: 13. The CDR3 runs 15 residues. Germline assignment: CDR1 SNHLY and CDR2 FYNNEI. CDR3 residues: CASRSSGTRVLTQYF. CDR3 nucleotides: TGTGCCAGCAGGTCGTCCGGGACTAGAGTTTTGACCCAGTACTTC.